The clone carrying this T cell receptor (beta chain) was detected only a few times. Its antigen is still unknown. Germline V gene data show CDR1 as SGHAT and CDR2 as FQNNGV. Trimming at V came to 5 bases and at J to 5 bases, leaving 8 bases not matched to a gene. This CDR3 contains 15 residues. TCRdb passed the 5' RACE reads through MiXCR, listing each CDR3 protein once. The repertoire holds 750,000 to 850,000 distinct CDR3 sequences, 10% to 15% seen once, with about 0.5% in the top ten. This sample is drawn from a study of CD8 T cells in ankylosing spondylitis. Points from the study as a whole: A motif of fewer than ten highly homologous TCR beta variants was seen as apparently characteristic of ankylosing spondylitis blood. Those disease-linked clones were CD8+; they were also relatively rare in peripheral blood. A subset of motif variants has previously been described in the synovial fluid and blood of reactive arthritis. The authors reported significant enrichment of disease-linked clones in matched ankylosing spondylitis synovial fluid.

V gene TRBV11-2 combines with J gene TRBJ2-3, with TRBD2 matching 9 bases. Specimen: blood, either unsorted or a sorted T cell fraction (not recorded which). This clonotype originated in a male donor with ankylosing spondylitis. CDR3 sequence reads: CASSPWGSGRDTQYF. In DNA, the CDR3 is TGTGCCAGCAGCCCCTGGGGTAGCGGGAGAGATACGCAGTATTTT.